This TCR beta chain derives from a study of PD-1 blockade in classical Hodgkin lymphoma. Study summary: On a schedule of every 2 weeks, patients received nivolumab 3 mg/kg intravenously. Study observations and caveats: Reported baseline diversity: healthy donors highest, relapsed/refractory patients lowest. Patients newly diagnosed and complete responders had comparable baseline diversity.

The V segment lost 6 bases and the J segment 2 bases; nucleotides outside the gene matches: 8. The CDR3 has 15 amino acids. The germline CDR1 and CDR2 sequences are MDHEN and SYDVKM. Method: immunoSEQ multiplex PCR; TCRdb's copy keeps in-frame clones and lacks some. The sample lists under 30,000 clones; about 80% were seen once. In the case of this clone: Its antigen is unidentified.

This sample's time point: cycle 4 day 1 (C4D1), after five to seven weeks of nivolumab. Relapses following autologous stem cell transplantation were seen in all patients, with brentuximab vedotin exposure varying. The chain combines TRBV28 with TRBJ1-2; TRBD1 matches at 8 bases. This sample comprised peripheral blood mononuclear cells (PBMCs), obtained before the fourth cycle of nivolumab. This TCR was sampled from a human donor with classical Hodgkin lymphoma. The CDR3 sequence: CASSTQGALNYGYTF. The CDR3 DNA is TGTGCCAGCAGCACTCAGGGGGCGCTGAACTATGGCTACACCTTC.